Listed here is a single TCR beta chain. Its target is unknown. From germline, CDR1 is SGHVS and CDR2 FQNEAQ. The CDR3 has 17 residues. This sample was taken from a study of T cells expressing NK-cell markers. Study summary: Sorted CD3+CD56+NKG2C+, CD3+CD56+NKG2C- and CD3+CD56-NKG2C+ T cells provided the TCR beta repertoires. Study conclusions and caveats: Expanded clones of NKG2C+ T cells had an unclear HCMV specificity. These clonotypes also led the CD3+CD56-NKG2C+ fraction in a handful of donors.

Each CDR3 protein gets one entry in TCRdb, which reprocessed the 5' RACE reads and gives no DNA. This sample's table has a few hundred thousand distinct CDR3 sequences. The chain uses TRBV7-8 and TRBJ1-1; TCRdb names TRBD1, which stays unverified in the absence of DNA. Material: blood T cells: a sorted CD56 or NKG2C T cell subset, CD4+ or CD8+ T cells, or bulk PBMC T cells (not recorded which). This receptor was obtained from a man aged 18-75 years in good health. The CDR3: CASSSGQGGLMNTEAFF.